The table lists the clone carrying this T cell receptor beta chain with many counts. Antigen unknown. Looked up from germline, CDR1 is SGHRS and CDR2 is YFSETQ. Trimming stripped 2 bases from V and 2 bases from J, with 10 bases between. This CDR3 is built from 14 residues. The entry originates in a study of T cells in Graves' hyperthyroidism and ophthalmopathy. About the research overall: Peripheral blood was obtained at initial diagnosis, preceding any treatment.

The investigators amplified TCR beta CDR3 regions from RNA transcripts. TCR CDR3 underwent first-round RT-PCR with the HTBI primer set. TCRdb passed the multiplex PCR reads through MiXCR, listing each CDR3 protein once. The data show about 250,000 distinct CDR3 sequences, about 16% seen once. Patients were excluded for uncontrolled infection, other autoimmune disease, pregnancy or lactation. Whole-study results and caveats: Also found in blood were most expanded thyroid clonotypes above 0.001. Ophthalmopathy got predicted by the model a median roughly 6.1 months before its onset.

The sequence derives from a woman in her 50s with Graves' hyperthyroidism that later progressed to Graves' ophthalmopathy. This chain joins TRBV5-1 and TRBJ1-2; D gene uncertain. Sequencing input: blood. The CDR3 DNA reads TGCGCCAGCAGCTTCGAAACACCCAACTATGGCTACACCTTC. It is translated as CASSFETPNYGYTF.